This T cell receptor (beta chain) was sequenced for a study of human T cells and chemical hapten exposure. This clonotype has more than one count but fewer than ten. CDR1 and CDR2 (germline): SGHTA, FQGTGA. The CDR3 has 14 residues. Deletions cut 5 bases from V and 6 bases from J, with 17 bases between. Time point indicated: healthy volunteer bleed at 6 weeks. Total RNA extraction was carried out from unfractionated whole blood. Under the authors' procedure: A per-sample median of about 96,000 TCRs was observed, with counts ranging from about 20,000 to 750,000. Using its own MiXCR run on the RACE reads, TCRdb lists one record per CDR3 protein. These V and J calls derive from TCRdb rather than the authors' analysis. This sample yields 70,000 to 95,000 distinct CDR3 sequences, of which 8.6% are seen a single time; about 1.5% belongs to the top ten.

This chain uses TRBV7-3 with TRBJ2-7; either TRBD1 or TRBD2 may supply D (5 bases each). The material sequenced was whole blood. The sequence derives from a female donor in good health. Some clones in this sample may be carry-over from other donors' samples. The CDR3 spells CASSPGLIVGEQYF. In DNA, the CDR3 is TGTGCCAGCAGCCCGGGGCTGATTGTAGGCGAGCAGTACTTC.